These T cell receptor beta chains were read from a single sample in a study of T cells after yellow fever vaccination. MiXCR, applied by TCRdb to the 5' RACE reads, yields one record per CDR3 protein. The data contain under 250,000 distinct CDR3 sequences, roughly 3.3% of them singletons. The sequencing here drew on CD4+ T cells sorted from PBMCs, taken 10 days after the yellow fever booster vaccination. The receptors derive from a man aged 18-30 years who received the YFV17D yellow fever vaccine. Both conserved end residues are part of each CDR3. Each record gives: clone size, D gene, J gene, V gene, CDR3 length, CDR3 protein, CDR3 DNA. The D gene is left open where the match is weak. Not every row has a clone size; where given, it reads once, few, many or a size class.

size: many; D: TRBD1; J: TRBJ1-4; V: TRBV11-2; length: 14; CDR3: CASSLRGTEEKLFF; DNA: TGTGCCAGCAGCCTACGTGGGACAGAAGAAAAACTGTTTTTT
size: few; D: -; J: TRBJ1-5; V: TRBV30; length: 16; CDR3: CAWSVGEGSLNQPQHF; DNA: TGTGCCTGGAGTGTTGGTGAGGGCAGTCTCAATCAGCCCCAGCATTTT
size: few; D: -; J: TRBJ2-5; V: TRBV6-5; length: 14; CDR3: CASSYRDSKETQYF; DNA: TGTGCCAGCAGCTACCGGGACTCAAAAGAGACCCAGTACTTC
size: few; D: -; J: TRBJ1-1; V: TRBV20-1; length: 15; CDR3: CSARWRGRVNTEAFF; DNA: TGCAGTGCTAGATGGAGGGGCAGAGTGAACACTGAAGCTTTCTTT
size: few; D: -; J: TRBJ2-4; V: TRBV6-2/TRBV6-3; length: 15; CDR3: CASRPLALAKNIQYF; DNA: TGTGCCAGCAGGCCCCTTGCCTTAGCCAAAAACATTCAGTACTTC
size: few; D: -; J: TRBJ2-5; V: TRBV12-3/TRBV12-4; length: 12; CDR3: CASRDSKETQYF; DNA: TGTGCCAGCAGGGACAGTAAGGAGACCCAGTACTTC
size: many; D: -; J: TRBJ2-5; V: TRBV2; length: 14; CDR3: CASSAGQPGETQYF; DNA: TGTGCCAGCAGCGCCGGACAGCCTGGGGAGACCCAGTACTTC
size: few; D: -; J: TRBJ1-6; V: TRBV7-2; length: 15; CDR3: CASSFRGSVNSPLHF; DNA: TGTGCCAGCAGCTTTCGGGGTTCCGTTAATTCACCCCTCCACTTT
size: many; D: -; J: TRBJ2-3; V: TRBV12-3/TRBV12-4; length: 12; CDR3: CASRAGHGTQYF; DNA: TGTGCCAGCAGGGCAGGGCACGGTACGCAGTATTTT
size: many; D: -; J: TRBJ2-4; V: TRBV20-1; length: 13; CDR3: CSEHGDGKNIQYF; DNA: TGCAGTGAGCATGGGGATGGCAAAAACATTCAGTACTTC
size: -; D: TRBD1; J: TRBJ1-4; V: TRBV10-3; length: 17; CDR3: CAISLTGQITTNEKLFF; DNA: TGTGCCATCAGTCTTACGGGACAGATCACAACTAATGAAAAACTGTTTTTT
size: few; D: TRBD2; J: TRBJ2-5; V: TRBV19; length: 15; CDR3: CASSPTTSGAKTQYF; DNA: TGTGCCAGTAGTCCAACGACTAGCGGTGCGAAGACCCAGTACTTC
size: few; D: -; J: TRBJ1-5; V: TRBV30; length: 13; CDR3: CAWSNREDQPQHF; DNA: TGTGCCTGGAGTAACAGGGAGGATCAGCCCCAGCATTTT
size: many; D: TRBD1; J: TRBJ2-1; V: TRBV5-4; length: 16; CDR3: CASSLRQGSTYNEQFF; DNA: TGTGCCAGCAGCTTAAGACAGGGCAGCACCTACAATGAGCAGTTCTTC
size: few; D: -; J: TRBJ1-5; V: TRBV12-3/TRBV12-4; length: 13; CDR3: CASGRDRYQPQHF; DNA: TGTGCCAGCGGGCGAGACAGGTATCAGCCCCAGCATTTT
size: many; D: -; J: TRBJ1-4; V: TRBV11-2; length: 14; CDR3: CASSLAGTWEKLFF; DNA: TGTGCCAGCAGCTTGGCAGGGACTTGGGAAAAACTGTTTTTT